This record covers a single T cell receptor (beta chain). This receptor's antigen is unknown. No base quality information exists; no much larger clone differs at one position. The protocol used for the library was the immunoSEQ multiplex PCR assay. Not all clones reach the TCRdb copy of this immuneACCESS table, which keeps in-frame sequences only. Checked studies attribute under half of the gap to unresolved V genes and leave the rest unexplained. The sample has fewer than 100,000 clones on record, about 97% of them singletons. The top ten hold about 0.29% of the sample. This record comes from a study of technical replicates of blood from a handful of donors (dated by TCRdb to the late 2010s). The sequence came from a human donor in good health. The specimen was T cells isolated from PBMCs.

CDR3 protein: CASSSIVEQYF. The nucleotide sequence is TGTGCCAGCAGTTCTATAGTCGAGCAGTACTTC. The chain uses TRBV28 and TRBJ2-7, with no confidently assigned D gene. V is pared back by 4 bases and J by 6 bases, with 7 bases lying between the germline termini. The germline V gene sets CDR1 to MDHEN and CDR2 to SYDVKM. The cysteine opens and the phenylalanine closes a CDR3 of 11 amino acids. Kept here is only the CDR3 DNA, which spans 33 bases and is read in frame from base 1.